This TCR beta chain came from a study of CD8 T cells in Susac syndrome. Study background: Treatment status at blood draw for the Susac syndrome patients was therapy-naive, corticosteroids, or intravenous immunoglobulin alone.

Per the germline V gene, CDR1 is SGHTA and CDR2 is FQGNSA. Trimming removed 1 base at V and 2 bases at J, with 12 bases between. The CDR3 is made up of 15 amino acids. Negative magnetic isolation gave CD8+ and CD4+ cells; FACS enriched CD8+ TEMRA. RNA amounts of 0.5 to 1 ug underwent reverse transcription with random hexamers. Coverage of TCR beta CDR3 amplification by immunoSEQ multiplex PCR extended to 54 Vbeta and 13 Jbeta. One entry per CDR3 protein results from TCRdb running MiXCR on the immunoSEQ multiplex PCR reads. The data contain over 120,000 distinct CDR3 sequences, about 95% of them singletons.

The chain has TRBV7-2 and TRBJ2-7; unclear D gene. Sequenced material: CD4+ T cells from PBMCs. The sequence was collected from a human donor with Susac syndrome. The CDR3 protein is CASSLEGGATYEQYF. CDR3 bases: TGTGCCAGCAGCTTAGAGGGCGGAGCTACCTACGAGCAGTACTTC. The full variable domain, completed using reference TRBV7-2 and TRBJ2-7, is GAGVSQSPSNKVTEKGKDVELRCDPISGHTALYWYRQSLGQGLEFLIYFQGNSAPDKSGLPSDRFSAERTGGSVSTLTIQRTQQEDSAVYLCASSLEGGATYEQYFGPGTRLTVT.